A selection of T cell receptor beta chains follows, all from one sample in a study of a mutant IDH1 vaccine in newly diagnosed glioma. Clones were read by immunoSEQ multiplex PCR, and TCRdb kept only the in-frame ones, dropping some. The sample contains under 70,000 clones, approximately 81% of which appear only once. The antigens of these receptors remain unknown. The sequencing here drew on PBMCs, taken from a glioma patient whose treatment included an IDH1 peptide vaccine. All receptors come from a man aged 25-45 years with glioma. CDR3s leave out the opening cysteine and the closing phenylalanine or tryptophan. A D gene is named only where the DNA matches it firmly.

V	J	D	CDR3
TRBV6-5	TRBJ2-2	NA	ASSYRAGWGTGELF
TRBV4-1	TRBJ2-7	TRBD2	ASSHSSSSGGPEQY
TRBV28	TRBJ2-7	NA	ASSLYNREQY
TRBV2	TRBJ1-5	NA	ASRQGGDYQPQH
TRBV15	TRBJ1-5	TRBD1	ATSRDRRDRGYNQPQH
TRBV9	TRBJ1-2	NA	ASSVASGTNYGYT
TRBV5-4	TRBJ2-3	NA	ASSPGLAPDTQY
TRBV5-4	TRBJ1-2	NA	ASSSAGLAGYT
TRBV6-6	TRBJ2-7	TRBD1	ASTADRVAREQY
TRBV6-6	TRBJ2-7	TRBD2	ASEGTSGGIDEQY
TRBV7-9	TRBJ1-1	NA	ASSLAWGVSTEAF
TRBV11-2	TRBJ2-1	TRBD2	ASSLFGGDEQF
TRBV10-2	TRBJ2-1	TRBD1	ASSEPKYRGAYNEQF
TRBV13	TRBJ1-2	TRBD1	ASTQGGQGHNGYT
TRBV6-4	TRBJ1-2	NA	ASSDSTPSGYGYT
TRBV6-5	TRBJ1-3	TRBD1	ASSYSGQGDTIY
TRBV7-2	TRBJ2-1	NA	ASSLSVTGNEQF
TRBV13	NA	NA	ASRALAGLQYEQY
TRBV10-3	TRBJ2-7	NA	AISDPPGSYEQY
TRBV2	TRBJ2-7	NA	ASSDSYEQY
TRBV7-9	TRBJ1-6	NA	ASSLGEKGHLH
TRBV2	TRBJ1-2	TRBD1	ASIPGQGQNYGYT
TRBV4-1	TRBJ2-7	NA	ASSQDQAREQY
TRBV18	TRBJ2-2	NA	ASSQSLSSGELF
TRBV10-2	TRBJ2-3	NA	ASTRLEADTQY
TRBV6-6	TRBJ1-1	NA	ASSRQTHSEAF
TRBV2	TRBJ1-1	TRBD1	ASSVDRVTSEAF
TRBV28	TRBJ1-3	TRBD1	ASRAQGASGNTIY
TRBV19	TRBJ1-2	NA	ASSMRRVGGYT
TRBV28	TRBJ2-1	NA	ASSEGRAGVFYNEQF
TRBV6-5	TRBJ1-5	NA	ASSTGTLSNQPQH